This entry is about one T cell receptor beta chain. The identical CDR3 is also encoded by other nucleotide sequences in the sample. The data are from a study of shared clonotypes between healthy human individuals. Every subset's genomic DNA went evenly onto several immunoSEQ plates. Under the authors' procedure: ImmunoSEQ sequences covered only the junction and lacked quality scores; filtering therefore differed. Using immunoSEQ multiplex PCR, the repertoire was profiled, and TCRdb retains in-frame clones only, with some absent. That table furnishes V, J and clone size, whereas the DNA furnished D and trimming. Of 2 million to 3 million clones in the sample, over 85% were seen once. CDR1 and CDR2 (germline): SGHNT, YENEEA. There are 15 residues in the CDR3. After removal of 5 bases from V and 0 bases from J, the junction contained 6 bases not matched to a gene. A CD45RA+ naive subset and a CD45RA-negative memory subset were split from CD4+ cells.

The receptor was isolated from a man between 18 and 29 years old in good health. Some clones in this sample may be carry-over from other donors' samples. The sample taken for sequencing was naive CD4+ T cells from PBMCs. Subset specified: CD45RA+ positively selected. This chain connects TRBV11-3 to TRBJ2-7, with TRBD2 identical over 8 bases. CDR3 nucleotides: TGTGCCAGCAGCCACGGGGGGGCCCGCTCCTACGAGCAGTACTTC. It yields the protein CASSHGGARSYEQYF.